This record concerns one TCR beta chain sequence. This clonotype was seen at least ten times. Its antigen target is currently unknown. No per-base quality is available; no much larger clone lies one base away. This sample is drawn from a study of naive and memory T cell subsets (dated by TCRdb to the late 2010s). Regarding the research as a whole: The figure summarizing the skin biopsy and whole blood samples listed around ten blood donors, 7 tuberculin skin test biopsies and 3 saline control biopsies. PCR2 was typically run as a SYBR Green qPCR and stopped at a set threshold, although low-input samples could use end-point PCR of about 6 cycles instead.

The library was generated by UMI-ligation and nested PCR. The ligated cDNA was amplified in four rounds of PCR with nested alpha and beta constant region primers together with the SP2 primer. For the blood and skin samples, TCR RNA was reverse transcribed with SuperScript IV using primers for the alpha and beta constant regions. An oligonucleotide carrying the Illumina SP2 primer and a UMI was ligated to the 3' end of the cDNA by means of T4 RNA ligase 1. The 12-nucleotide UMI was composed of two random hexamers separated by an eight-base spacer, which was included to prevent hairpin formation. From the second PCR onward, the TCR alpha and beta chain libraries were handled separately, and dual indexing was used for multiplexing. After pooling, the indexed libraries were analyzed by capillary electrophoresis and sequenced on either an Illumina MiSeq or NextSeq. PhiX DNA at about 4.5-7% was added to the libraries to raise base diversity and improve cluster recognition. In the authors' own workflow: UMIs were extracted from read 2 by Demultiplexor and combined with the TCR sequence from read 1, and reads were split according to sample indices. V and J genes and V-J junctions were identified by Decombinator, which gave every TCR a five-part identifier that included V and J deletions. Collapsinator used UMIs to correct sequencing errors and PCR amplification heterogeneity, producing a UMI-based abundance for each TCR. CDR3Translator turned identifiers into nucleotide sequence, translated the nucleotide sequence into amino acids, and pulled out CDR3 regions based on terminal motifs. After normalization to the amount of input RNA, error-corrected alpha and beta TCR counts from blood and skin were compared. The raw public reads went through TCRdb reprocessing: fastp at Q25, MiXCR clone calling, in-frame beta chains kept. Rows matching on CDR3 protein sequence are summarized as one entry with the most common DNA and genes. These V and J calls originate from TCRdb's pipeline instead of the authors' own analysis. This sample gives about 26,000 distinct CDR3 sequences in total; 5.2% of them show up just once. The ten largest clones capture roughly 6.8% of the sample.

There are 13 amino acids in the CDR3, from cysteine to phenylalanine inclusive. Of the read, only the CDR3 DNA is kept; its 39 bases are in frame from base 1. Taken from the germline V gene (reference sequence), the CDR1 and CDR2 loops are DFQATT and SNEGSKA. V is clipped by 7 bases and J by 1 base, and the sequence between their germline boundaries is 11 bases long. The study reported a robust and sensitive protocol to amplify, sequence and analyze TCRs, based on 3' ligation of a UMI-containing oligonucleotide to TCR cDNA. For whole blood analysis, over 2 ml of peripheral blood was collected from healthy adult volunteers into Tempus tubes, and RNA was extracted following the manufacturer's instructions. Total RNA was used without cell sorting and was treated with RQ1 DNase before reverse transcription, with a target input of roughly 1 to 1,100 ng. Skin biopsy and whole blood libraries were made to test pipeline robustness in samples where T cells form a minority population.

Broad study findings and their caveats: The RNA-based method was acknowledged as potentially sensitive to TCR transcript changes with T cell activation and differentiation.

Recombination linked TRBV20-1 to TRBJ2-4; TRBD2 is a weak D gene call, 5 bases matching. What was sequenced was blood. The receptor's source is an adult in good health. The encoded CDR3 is CSVKVAAKNIQYF. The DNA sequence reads TGCAGTGTAAAGGTAGCGGCCAAAAACATTCAGTACTTC.